The present T cell receptor beta chain was sequenced within a study of blood T cell repertoires in COVID-19. Study overall: COVID-19 samples collected from the United States, Italy and Spain covered acute and convalescent phases. T cells, B-cell-depleted T cells, or PBMCs provided the cDNA or gDNA that served as material.

This CDR3 comprises 16 residues. Trimming cost V 6 bases and J 3 bases, with 21 bases left between them. Germline values: CDR1 SNHLY, CDR2 FYNNEI. The method was immunoSEQ multiplex PCR; TCRdb's version includes in-frame clones alone and lacks a portion of them. Of a few hundred thousand clones in the sample, around 86% were seen once. In its sample, this clone was seen once. This TCR was recovered from a woman aged 25 to 39 with active or convalescent COVID-19. The sequencing sample was made of peripheral blood. The chain joins TRBV2 to TRBJ2-7, with D maybe TRBD2 (6 bases). DNA of the CDR3: TGTGCCAGCAGAAGATTGGGGGGAAGTTCGGGCTACGAGCAGTACTTC. It codes for CASRRLGGSSGYEQYF. Using reference TRBV2 and TRBJ2-7 for the parts outside the CDR3, the full variable domain is EPEVTQTPSHQVTQMGQEVILRCVPISNHLYFYWYRQILGQKVEFLVSFYNNEISEKSEIFDDQFSVERPDGSNFTLKIRSTKLEDSAMYFCASRRLGGSSGYEQYFGPGTRLTVT.